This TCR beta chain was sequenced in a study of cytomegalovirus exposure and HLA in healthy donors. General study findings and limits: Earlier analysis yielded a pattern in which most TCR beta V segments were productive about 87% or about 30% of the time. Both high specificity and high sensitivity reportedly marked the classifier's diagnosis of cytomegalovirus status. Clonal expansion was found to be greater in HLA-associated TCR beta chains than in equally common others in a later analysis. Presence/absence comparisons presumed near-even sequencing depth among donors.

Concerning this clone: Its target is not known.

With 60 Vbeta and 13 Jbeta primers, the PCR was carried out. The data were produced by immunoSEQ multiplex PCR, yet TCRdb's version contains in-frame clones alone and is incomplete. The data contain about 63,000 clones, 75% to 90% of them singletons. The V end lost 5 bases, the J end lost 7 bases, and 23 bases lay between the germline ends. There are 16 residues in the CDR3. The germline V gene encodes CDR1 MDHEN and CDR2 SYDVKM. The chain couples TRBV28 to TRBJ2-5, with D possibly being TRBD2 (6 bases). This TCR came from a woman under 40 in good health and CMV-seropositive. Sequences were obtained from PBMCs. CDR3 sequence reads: CASSPNGIAKGGTQYF. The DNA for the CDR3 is TGTGCCAGCAGTCCTAACGGGATCGCCAAGGGAGGGACCCAGTACTTC.